The source of this T cell receptor (beta chain) is a study of T cell responses to AZD1222 COVID-19 vaccine. Profiled with immunoSEQ multiplex PCR; TCRdb holds only in-frame clones, not every one. In the table there are over 100,000 clones, approximately 90% of which are singletons. In germline, CDR1 is KGHSH, CDR2 LQKENI. With V trimmed by 2 bases and J by 5 bases, 4 bases remained unmatched. There are 15 residues in the CDR3. The sample in question was peripheral blood, obtained 28 days after the second AZD1222 dose. This chain links TRBV18 with TRBJ1-5, with TRBD1 identical over 9 bases. The TCR comes from an adult who received the AZD1222 COVID-19 vaccine. The CDR3 protein is CASSPGTGFDQPQHF. CDR3 DNA sequence: TGTGCCAGCTCACCAGGGACAGGGTTTGATCAGCCCCAGCATTTT.